The clone carrying this TCR beta chain was counted many times. The antigen is not known. MiXCR was run by TCRdb on the 5' RACE reads, yielding one entry per CDR3 protein. The sample has approximately 120,000 distinct CDR3 sequences, 8.9% seen once. From germline, CDR1 is LGHNA and CDR2 YSLEER. Trimming stripped 4 bases from V and 4 bases from J, with 25 bases between. The CDR3 runs 18 residues. This entry comes from a study of T cells after yellow fever vaccination. General study findings and limits: Secondary responses were weaker yet peaked faster, day 5 versus 15. Most primary-vaccination clones recurred post-booster (under 98% CD4, just over 85% CD8).

This clonotype originated in a man younger than 35 who received the YFV17D yellow fever vaccine. Sequencing used CD8+ T cells sorted from PBMCs, obtained on the day of the yellow fever booster vaccination. V and J are TRBV4-3 and TRBJ1-2; TRBD1 is a possible D gene (5 bases). The CDR3 DNA reads as TGCGCCAGCAGCCCCCCTCCGTCGCAGACCAAGGGACTCTATGGCTACACCTTC. The encoded protein is CASSPPPSQTKGLYGYTF.